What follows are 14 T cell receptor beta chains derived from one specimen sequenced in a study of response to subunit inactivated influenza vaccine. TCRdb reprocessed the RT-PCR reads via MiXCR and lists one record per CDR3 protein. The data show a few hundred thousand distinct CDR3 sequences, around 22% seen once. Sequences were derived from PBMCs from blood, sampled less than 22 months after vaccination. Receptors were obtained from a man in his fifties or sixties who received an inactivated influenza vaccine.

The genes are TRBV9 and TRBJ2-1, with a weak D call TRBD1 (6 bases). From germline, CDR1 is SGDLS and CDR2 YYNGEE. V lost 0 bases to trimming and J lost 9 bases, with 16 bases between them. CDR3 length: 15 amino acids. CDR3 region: CASSVGAGVITEQFF. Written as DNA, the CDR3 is TGTGCCAGCAGCGTAGGCGCAGGGGTAATTACTGAGCAGTTCTTC.

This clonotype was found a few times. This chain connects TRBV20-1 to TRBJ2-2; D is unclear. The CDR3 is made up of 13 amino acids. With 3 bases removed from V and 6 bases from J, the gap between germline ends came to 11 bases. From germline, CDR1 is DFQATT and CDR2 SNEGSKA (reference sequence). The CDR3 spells CSASLYTAGELFF. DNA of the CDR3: TGCAGTGCTAGTCTCTATACCGCCGGGGAGCTGTTTTTT.

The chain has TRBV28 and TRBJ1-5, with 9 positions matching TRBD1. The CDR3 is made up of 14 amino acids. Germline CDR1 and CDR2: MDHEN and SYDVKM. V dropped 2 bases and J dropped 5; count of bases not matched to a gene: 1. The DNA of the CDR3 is TGTGCCAGCAGTTTAGGACAGGGGCATCAGCCCCAGCATTTT. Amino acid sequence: CASSLGQGHQPQHF.

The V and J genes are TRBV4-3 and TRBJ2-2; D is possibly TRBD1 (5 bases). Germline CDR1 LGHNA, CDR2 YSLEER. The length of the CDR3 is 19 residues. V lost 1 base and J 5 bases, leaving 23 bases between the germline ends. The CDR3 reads CASSQVYGAPIDLTGELFF. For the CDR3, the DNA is TGCGCCAGCAGCCAAGTATATGGGGCCCCAATCGACCTGACCGGGGAGCTGTTTTTT.

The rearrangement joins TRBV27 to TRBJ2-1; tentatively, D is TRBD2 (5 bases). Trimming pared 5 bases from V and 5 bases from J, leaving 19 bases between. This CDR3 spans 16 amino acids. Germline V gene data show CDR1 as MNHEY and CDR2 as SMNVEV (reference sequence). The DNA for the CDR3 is TGTGCCAGCAGTCCTCTGATCAGCGGCCTAAACAATGAGCAGTTCTTC. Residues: CASSPLISGLNNEQFF.

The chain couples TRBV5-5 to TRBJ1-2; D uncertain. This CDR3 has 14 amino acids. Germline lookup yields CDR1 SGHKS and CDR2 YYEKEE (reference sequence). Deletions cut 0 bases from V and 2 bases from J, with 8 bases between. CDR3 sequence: CASSLGQRNYGYTF. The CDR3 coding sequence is TGTGCCAGCAGCTTGGGGCAGCGAAACTATGGCTACACCTTC.

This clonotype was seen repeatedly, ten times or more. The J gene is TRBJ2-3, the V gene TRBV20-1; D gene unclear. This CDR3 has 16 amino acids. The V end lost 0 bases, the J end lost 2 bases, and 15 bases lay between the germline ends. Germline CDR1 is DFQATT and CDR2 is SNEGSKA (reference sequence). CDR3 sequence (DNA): TGCAGTGCTAGAGAGTTGATGTTGGCCGACACAGATACGCAGTATTTT. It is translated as CSARELMLADTDTQYF.

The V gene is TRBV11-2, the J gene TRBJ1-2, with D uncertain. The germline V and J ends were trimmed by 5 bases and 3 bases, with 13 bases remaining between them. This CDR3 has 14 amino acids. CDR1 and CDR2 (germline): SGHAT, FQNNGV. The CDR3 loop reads CASSPAYGYYGYTF. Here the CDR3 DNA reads TGTGCCAGCAGCCCAGCTTACGGCTACTATGGCTACACCTTC. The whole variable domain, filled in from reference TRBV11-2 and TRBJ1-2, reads EAGVAQSPRYKIIEKRQSVAFWCNPISGHATLYWYQQILGQGPKLLIQFQNNGVVDDSQLPKDRFSAERLKGVDSTLKIQPAKLEDSAVYLCASSPAYGYYGYTFGSGTRLTVV.

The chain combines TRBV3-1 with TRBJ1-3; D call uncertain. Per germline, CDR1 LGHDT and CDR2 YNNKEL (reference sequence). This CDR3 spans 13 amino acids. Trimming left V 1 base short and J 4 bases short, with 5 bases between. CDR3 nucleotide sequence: TGTGCCAGCAGCCAAGCCCGCGGAAACACCATATATTTT. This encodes CASSQARGNTIYF.

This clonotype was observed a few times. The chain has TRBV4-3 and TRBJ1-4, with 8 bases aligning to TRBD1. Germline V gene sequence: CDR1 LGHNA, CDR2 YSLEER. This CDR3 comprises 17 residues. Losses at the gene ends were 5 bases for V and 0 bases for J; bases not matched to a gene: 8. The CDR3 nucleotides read TGCGCCAGCAGCGGACGGGACAGGCTTGCAACTAATGAAAAACTGTTTTTT. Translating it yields CASSGRDRLATNEKLFF.

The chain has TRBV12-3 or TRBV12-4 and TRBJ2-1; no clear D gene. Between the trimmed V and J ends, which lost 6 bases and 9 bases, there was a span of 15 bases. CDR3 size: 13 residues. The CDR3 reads CASRPRPLGEQFF. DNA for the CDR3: TGTGCCAGCAGGCCTCGCCCCTTGGGTGAGCAGTTCTTC.

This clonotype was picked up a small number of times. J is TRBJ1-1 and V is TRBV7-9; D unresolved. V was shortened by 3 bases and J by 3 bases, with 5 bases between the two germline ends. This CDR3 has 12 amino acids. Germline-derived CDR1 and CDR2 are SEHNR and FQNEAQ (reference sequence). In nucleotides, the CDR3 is TGTGCCAGCAGCTTTTTGGACACTGAAGCTTTCTTT. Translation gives CASSFLDTEAFF.

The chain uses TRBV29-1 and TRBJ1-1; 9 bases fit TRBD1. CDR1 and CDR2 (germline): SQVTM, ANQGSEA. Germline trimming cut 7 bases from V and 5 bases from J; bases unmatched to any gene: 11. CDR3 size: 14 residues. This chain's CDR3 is CSAIRYRGQTEAFF. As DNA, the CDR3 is TGCAGCGCAATAAGGTACAGGGGGCAGACTGAAGCTTTCTTT.

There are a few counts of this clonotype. The DNA for the CDR3 is TGTGCCAGCAGCCAAGATCGGCTAGCGGGGGTAAACATTCAGTACTTC. It encodes CASSQDRLAGVNIQYF. J is TRBJ2-4 and V is TRBV4-2, with 10 bases identical to TRBD2. The CDR3 totals 16 residues. The germline gives CDR1 LGHNA, CDR2 YNFKEQ. Germline trimming cut 0 bases from V and 6 bases from J; bases unmatched to any gene: 5.